This T cell receptor (beta chain) appears in the sequencing data of a study of blood T cell repertoires in COVID-19. About the study: Donors in the United States, Italy and Spain gave samples during acute or convalescent COVID-19. T cells, B-cell-depleted T cells, or PBMCs supplied cDNA or gDNA.

Trimming took 3 bases from V and 7 from J; bases not matched to a gene: 14. Germline-derived CDR1 and CDR2 are SGHDT and YYEEEE. The CDR3 runs to 16 residues. Under the authors' procedure: Reference gene primers were amplified, and this amplification served to estimate nucleated cell counts. Assay: immunoSEQ multiplex PCR; the TCRdb copy retains only in-frame clones and omits some. The V and J calls and clone size come from that table; D and trimming were worked out from the DNA. This repertoire shows about 200,000 clones, 70% to 90% found once; its top ten account for 2% to 2.5%. This receptor was taken from a man aged 30-40 years who had recovered from COVID-19. Sequenced input: peripheral blood. This chain links TRBV5-6 with TRBJ2-3; TRBD1 matches 7 bases. The chain's CDR3 is CASSSIGQARENTQYF. CDR3 bases: TGTGCCAGCAGCTCGATCGGACAGGCGAGGGAAAATACGCAGTATTTT.